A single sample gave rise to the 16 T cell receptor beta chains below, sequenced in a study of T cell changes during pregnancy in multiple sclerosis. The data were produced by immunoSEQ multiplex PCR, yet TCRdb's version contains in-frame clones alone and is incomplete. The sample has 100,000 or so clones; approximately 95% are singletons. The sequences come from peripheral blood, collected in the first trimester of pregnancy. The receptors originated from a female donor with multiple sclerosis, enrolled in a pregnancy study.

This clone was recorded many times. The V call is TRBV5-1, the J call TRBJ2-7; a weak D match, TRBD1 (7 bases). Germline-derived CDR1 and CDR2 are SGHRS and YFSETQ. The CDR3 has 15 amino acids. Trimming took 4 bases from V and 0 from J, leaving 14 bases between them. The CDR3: CASSGGTASSYEQYF. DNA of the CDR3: TGCGCCAGCAGCGGGGGGACAGCGAGCTCCTACGAGCAGTACTTC.

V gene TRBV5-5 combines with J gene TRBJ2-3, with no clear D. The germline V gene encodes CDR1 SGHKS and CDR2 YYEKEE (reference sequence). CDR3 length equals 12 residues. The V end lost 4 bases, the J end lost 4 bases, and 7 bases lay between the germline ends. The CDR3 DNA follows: TGTGCCAGCAGCGCGTTTGCAGATACGCAGTATTTT. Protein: CASSAFADTQYF.

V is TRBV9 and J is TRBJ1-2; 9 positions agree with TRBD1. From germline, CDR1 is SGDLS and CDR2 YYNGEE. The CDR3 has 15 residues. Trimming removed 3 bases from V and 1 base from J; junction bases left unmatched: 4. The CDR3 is CASSEDRGDNYGYTF. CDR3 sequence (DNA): TGTGCCAGCAGCGAGGACAGGGGAGATAACTATGGCTACACCTTC.

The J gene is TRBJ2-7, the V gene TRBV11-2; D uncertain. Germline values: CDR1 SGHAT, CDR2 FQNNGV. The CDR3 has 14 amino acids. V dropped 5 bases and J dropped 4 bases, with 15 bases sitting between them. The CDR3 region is CASSLGRRIYEQYF. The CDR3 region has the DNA TGTGCCAGCAGCCTCGGTCGTCGAATTTACGAGCAGTACTTC.

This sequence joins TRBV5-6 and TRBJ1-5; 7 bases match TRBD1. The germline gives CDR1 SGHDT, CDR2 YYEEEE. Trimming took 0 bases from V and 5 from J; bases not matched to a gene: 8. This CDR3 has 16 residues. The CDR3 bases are TGTGCCAGCAGCTTGGCGGGACAGTACCTTGATCAGCCCCAGCATTTT. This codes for CASSLAGQYLDQPQHF.

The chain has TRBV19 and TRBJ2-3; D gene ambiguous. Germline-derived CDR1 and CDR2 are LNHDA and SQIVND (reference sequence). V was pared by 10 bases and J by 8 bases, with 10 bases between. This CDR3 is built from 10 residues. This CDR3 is CATPLVTQYF. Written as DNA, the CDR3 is TGTGCCACCCCCCTTGTTACGCAGTATTTT.

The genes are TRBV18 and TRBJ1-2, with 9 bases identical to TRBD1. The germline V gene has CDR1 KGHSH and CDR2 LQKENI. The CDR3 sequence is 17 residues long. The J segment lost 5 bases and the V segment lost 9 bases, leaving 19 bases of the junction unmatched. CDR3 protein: CASHTNSGTGRPYGYTF. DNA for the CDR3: TGTGCCAGTCACACCAACTCCGGGACAGGGCGGCCTTATGGCTACACCTTC.

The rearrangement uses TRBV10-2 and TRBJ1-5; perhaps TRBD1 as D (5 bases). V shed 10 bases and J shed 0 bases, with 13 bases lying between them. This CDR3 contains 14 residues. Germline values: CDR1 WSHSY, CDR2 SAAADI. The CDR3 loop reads CATRTRNSNQPQHF. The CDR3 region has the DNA TGCGCCACCAGGACAAGGAATAGCAATCAGCCCCAGCATTTT.

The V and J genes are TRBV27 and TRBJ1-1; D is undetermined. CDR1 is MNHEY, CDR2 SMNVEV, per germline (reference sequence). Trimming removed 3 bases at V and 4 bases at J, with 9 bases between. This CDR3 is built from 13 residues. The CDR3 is CASSLAVSTEAFF. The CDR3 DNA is TGTGCCAGCAGTTTGGCGGTCAGCACTGAAGCTTTCTTT.

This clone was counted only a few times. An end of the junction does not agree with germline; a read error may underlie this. The CDR3 loop is CASSLGGSGANVLTF. In DNA form, the CDR3 reads TGTGCTAGCAGCTTGGGGGGCTCTGGGGCCAACGTCCTGACTTTC. The chain links TRBV7-7 to TRBJ2-6, with D possibly matching TRBD2 (6 bases). The CDR3 totals 15 residues. CDR1 is SSHAT, CDR2 FNYEAQ, per germline (reference sequence).

The CDR3: CASSESGGAGQPQHF. For the CDR3, the DNA is TGTGCCAGCAGTGAATCGGGGGGCGCGGGTCAGCCCCAGCATTTT. V and J are TRBV2 and TRBJ1-5, with D perhaps TRBD1 (6 bases). Trimming took 2 bases from V and 6 from J, leaving 14 bases between them. The CDR3 has 15 residues. Germline-derived CDR1 and CDR2 are SNHLY and FYNNEI.

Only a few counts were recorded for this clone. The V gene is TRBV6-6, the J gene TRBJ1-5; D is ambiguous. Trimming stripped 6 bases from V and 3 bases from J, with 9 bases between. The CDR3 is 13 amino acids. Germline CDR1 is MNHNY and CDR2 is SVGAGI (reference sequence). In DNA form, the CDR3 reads TGTGCCAGCAGGCTATTAGACAATCAGCCCCAGCATTTT. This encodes CASRLLDNQPQHF.

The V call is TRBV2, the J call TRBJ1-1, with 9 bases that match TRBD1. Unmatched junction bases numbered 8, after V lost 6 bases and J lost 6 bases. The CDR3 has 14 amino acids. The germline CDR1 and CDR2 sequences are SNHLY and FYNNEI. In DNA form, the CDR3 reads TGTGCCAGCAGGGGACAGGGATTTGGCCCTGAAGCTTTCTTT. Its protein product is CASRGQGFGPEAFF. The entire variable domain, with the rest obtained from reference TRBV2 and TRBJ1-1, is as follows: EPEVTQTPSHQVTQMGQEVILRCVPISNHLYFYWYRQILGQKVEFLVSFYNNEISEKSEIFDDQFSVERPDGSNFTLKIRSTKLEDSAMYFCASRGQGFGPEAFFGQGTRLTVV.

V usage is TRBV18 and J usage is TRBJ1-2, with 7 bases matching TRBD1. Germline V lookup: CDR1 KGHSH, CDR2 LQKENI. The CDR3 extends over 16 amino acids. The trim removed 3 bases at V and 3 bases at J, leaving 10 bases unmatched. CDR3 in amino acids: CASSPTTGSGDYGYTF. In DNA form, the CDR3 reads TGTGCCAGCTCACCTACGACAGGGTCGGGTGACTATGGCTACACCTTC.

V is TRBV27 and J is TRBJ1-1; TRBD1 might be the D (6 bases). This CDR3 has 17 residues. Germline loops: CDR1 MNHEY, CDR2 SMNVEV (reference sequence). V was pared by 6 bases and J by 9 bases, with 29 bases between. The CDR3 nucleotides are TGTGCCAGCAGCCTCCTAGCTCCTGGACAGAGGAATTCTCAAGCTTTCTTT. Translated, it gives CASSLLAPGQRNSQAFF.

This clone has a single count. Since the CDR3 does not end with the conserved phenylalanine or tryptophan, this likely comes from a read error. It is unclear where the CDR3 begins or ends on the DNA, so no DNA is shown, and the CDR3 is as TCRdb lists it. CDR3 amino acids: CASSQRGQGSSNRR. This chain connects TRBV7-9 to TRBJ1-1; TRBD1 reflects the table's D call only, with no check against the DNA. Counting both end residues, the CDR3 totals 14 amino acids. Germline V gene data show CDR1 as SEHNR and CDR2 as FQNEAQ (reference sequence).